This TCR beta chain was recovered during a study of T cell changes during pregnancy in multiple sclerosis. This clone was seen a few times. Per germline, CDR1 SGHTA and CDR2 FQGTGA. With 5 bases clipped from V and 3 bases from J, the junction kept 15 bases outside the gene matches. The CDR3 is 17 residues long. Profiled with immunoSEQ multiplex PCR; TCRdb holds only in-frame clones, not every one. The repertoire holds tens of thousands of clones, almost 90% seen once, with around 0.77% in the top ten. This chain uses TRBV7-3 with TRBJ1-1; 7 nucleotides match TRBD1. The starting material was CD4+ T cells from peripheral blood mononuclear cells, obtained in the first trimester of pregnancy. This clonotype was sampled from a female donor in good health, enrolled as a control in a pregnancy study. The CDR3 spells CASSATQTGAEHTEAFF. Written as DNA, the CDR3 is TGTGCCAGCAGCGCGACGCAAACAGGGGCGGAACACACTGAAGCTTTCTTT.